This T cell receptor beta chain was obtained from a study of blood T cell repertoires in COVID-19. Assay used: immunoSEQ multiplex PCR; TCRdb lists only in-frame clones, some missing. The table includes about 140,000 clones, about 83% detected once. V was cut by 6 bases and J by 0 bases, with 9 bases left in between. The CDR3 covers 13 residues. Per germline, CDR1 SGHDT and CDR2 YYEEEE. The chain carries TRBV5-6 and TRBJ1-1; D unresolved. The sequencing input was peripheral blood. The clonotype comes from a woman between 35 and 50 years old with acute or convalescent COVID-19. The CDR3: CASNVRMNTEAFF. The CDR3, as DNA: TGTGCCAGCAATGTGAGGATGAACACTGAAGCTTTCTTT.